This T cell receptor (beta chain) derives from a study of blood T cell repertoires in COVID-19. Assignments of participants to cohorts depended upon their own reported clinical history. V was trimmed by 5 bases and J by 6 bases, leaving 10 bases between them. This CDR3 is built from 13 residues. Germline CDR1 SGHTA, CDR2 FQGTGA. As processed by the authors: Counts of nucleated cells, estimated from reference gene primer amplification, were obtained. Here immunoSEQ multiplex PCR was the method, and the copy in TCRdb shows in-frame clones only, minus some. V, J and clone size derive from that table, while D and trimming were established from the DNA sequence. Altogether 200,000 to 250,000 clones are present, approximately 86% being singletons, with the ten largest covering around a tenth.

This chain connects TRBV7-3 to TRBJ2-2; D gene ambiguous. This receptor was identified in a man aged 18 to 29 with acute COVID-19. The sample consisted of PBMCs or T cells enriched from blood (not recorded which). In nucleotides, the CDR3 is TGTGCCAGCAGCCAGTCTTCTCCCGGGGAGCTGTTTTTT. Its translation is CASSQSSPGELFF.